This entry is about one TCR beta chain. Its antigen remains unidentified. This sample is drawn from a study of cytomegalovirus exposure and HLA in healthy donors. Broader study findings: At a 0.05 false discovery rate, a later analysis found approximately 15,000 TCR beta sequences to be associated with HLA alleles.

Primers included in the PCR were 60 Vbeta and 13 Jbeta primers. The assay was immunoSEQ multiplex PCR, and TCRdb's table has in-frame clones only and misses some. The sample carries about 130,000 clones, 76% recorded once. V shed 3 bases and J 3 bases; nucleotides not matched to a gene: 7. The CDR3 has 16 amino acids. Per germline, CDR1 MDHEN and CDR2 SYDVKM. The J gene is TRBJ1-2, the V gene TRBV28; TRBD1 aligns across 10 bases. This TCR came from a man between 40 and 49 years old in good health and CMV-seronegative. Sequencing was performed on PBMCs. The CDR3 DNA follows: TGTGCCAGCAGTTTCTCCGGGACAGGGGAATACTATGGCTACACCTTC. This translates into CASSFSGTGEYYGYTF.